What follows is one T cell receptor (beta chain) and its context. Its matching antigen is unknown. This specimen belongs to a study of PD-L1 blockade in urothelial cancer. Overall study: The study started patients on atezolizumab around 2014, giving 1,200 mg intravenously every 3 weeks. Blood was evaluated 3 weeks (second dose) and 6 weeks after therapy began. Enrolled patients had been treated previously with 0 to 3 chemotherapy regimens. Whole-study findings and limits: Lower pretreatment blood TCR clonality, under the median, predicted better survival, researchers reported.

Time point of the sample: pretreatment peripheral blood. This CDR3 has 14 amino acids. V lost 2 bases to trimming and J lost 2 bases, with 10 bases between them. Germline lookup yields CDR1 MNHNS and CDR2 SASEGT. Assay: immunoSEQ multiplex PCR; the TCRdb copy retains only in-frame clones and omits some. Among more than 90,000 clones, about nine tenths were seen once, and the ten largest hold 2%. The origin of this receptor is a man aged 55 to 69 with urothelial cancer. The sequenced sample was PBMCs, obtained around atezolizumab (anti-PD-L1) treatment. V usage is TRBV6-1 and J usage is TRBJ2-7, with D unresolved. The CDR3 DNA is TGTGCCAGCAGTGAATCTATTACCGCCTACGAGCAGTACTTC. Protein product: CASSESITAYEQYF.